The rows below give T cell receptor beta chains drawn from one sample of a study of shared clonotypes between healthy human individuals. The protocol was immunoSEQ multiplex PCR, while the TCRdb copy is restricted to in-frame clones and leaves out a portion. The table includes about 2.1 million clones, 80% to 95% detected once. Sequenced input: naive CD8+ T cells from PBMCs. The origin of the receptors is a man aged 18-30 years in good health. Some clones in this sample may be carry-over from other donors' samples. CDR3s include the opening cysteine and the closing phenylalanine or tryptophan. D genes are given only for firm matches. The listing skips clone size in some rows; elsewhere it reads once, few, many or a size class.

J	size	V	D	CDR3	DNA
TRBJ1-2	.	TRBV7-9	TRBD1	CASSLVGSGGDGYTF	TGTGCCAGCAGCTTAGTTGGGTCAGGGGGCGATGGCTACACCTTC
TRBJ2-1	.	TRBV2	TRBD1	CASSDGAGGFNEQFF	TGTGCCAGCAGTGATGGGGCAGGGGGATTCAATGAGCAGTTCTTC
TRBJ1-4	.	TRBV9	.	CASSPPPGMDEKLFF	TGTGCCAGCAGCCCACCCCCCGGAATGGATGAAAAACTGTTTTTT
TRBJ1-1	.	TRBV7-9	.	CASSAQGVAHEAFF	TGTGCCAGCAGCGCCCAGGGTGTTGCCCACGAAGCTTTCTTT
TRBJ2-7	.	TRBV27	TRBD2	CASSQEYFGLAARSYEQYF	TGTGCCAGCAGTCAAGAATATTTCGGACTAGCGGCCCGCTCCTACGAGCAGTACTTC
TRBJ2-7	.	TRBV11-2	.	CASSLGATPSYEQYF	TGTGCCAGCAGCTTAGGCGCGACCCCCTCCTACGAGCAGTACTTC
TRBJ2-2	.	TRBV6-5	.	CASSSDRGPGELFF	TGTGCCAGCTCGTCCGATAGAGGTCCCGGGGAGCTGTTTTTT
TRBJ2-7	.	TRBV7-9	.	CASSSVGPNYEQYF	TGTGCCAGCAGCTCCGTGGGGCCAAACTACGAGCAGTACTTC
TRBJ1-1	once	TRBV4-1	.	CASSHGVNTEAFF	TGCGCCAGCAGCCACGGTGTGAACACTGAAGCTTTCTTT
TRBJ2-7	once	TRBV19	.	CASSLAPLGEQYF	TGTGCCAGTAGTCTAGCGCCTCTGGGCGAGCAGTACTTC
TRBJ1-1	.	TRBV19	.	CASSIVPGGLNTEAFF	TGTGCCAGTAGTATAGTCCCGGGGGGTTTGAACACTGAAGCTTTCTTT
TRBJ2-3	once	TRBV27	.	CASSLGPGSSTDTQYF	TGTGCCAGCAGTTTGGGCCCGGGCAGTAGCACAGATACGCAGTATTTT
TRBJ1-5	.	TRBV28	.	CASSLVQGDQPQHF	TGTGCCAGCAGTTTAGTACAGGGCGATCAGCCCCAGCATTTT
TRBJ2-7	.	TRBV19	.	CASSDVNEQYF	TGTGCCAGCTCGGACGTGAACGAGCAGTACTTC
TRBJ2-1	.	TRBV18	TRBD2	CASSPIASGSRPGNEQFF	TGTGCCAGCTCACCAATCGCTAGCGGGAGTAGGCCTGGCAATGAGCAGTTCTTC
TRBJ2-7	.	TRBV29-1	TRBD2	CSVYSGSSYEQYF	TGCAGCGTTTATAGCGGGAGCTCCTACGAGCAGTACTTC
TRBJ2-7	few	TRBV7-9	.	CASSFTGYEQYF	TGTGCCAGCAGCTTTACGGGCTACGAGCAGTACTTC
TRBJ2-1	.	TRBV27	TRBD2	CASSPGLAGDNEQFF	TGTGCCAGCAGTCCGGGACTAGCGGGAGACAATGAGCAGTTCTTC
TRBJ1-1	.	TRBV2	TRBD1	CASRGQGGTEAFF	TGTGCCAGCAGGGGACAGGGGGGCACTGAAGCTTTCTTT
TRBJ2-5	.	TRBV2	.	CATREREETQYF	TGTGCCACCCGGGAGCGGGAAGAGACCCAGTACTTC
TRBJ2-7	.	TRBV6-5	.	CAYSRGRGLTTEQYF	TGTGCCTACAGCAGGGGGCGGGGGCTTACTACCGAGCAGTACTTC
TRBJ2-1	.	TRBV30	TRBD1	CATTGSHEQFF	TGTGCCACGACAGGGAGCCATGAGCAGTTCTTC
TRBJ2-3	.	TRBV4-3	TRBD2	CASSQGLYGTSGTSVSTDTQYF	TGCGCCAGCAGCCAAGGTCTCTACGGGACTAGCGGGACGTCCGTTAGCACAGATACGCAGTATTTT
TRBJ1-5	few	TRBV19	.	CASSMVNQPQHF	TGTGCCAGTAGTATGGTAAATCAGCCCCAGCATTTT
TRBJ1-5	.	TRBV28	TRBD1	CASQQGVGNQPQHF	TGTGCCAGTCAACAGGGGGTCGGCAATCAGCCCCAGCATTTT
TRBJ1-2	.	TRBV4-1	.	CASSPLEGDYGYTF	TGCGCCAGCAGCCCACTCGAGGGTGACTATGGCTACACCTTC
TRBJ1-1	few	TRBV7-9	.	CASSAQGTEAFF	TGTGCCAGCAGCGCACAGGGAACTGAAGCTTTCTTT
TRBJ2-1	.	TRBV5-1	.	CASSLNRAGYNEQFF	TGCGCCAGCAGCTTGAATCGGGCAGGGTACAATGAGCAGTTCTTC
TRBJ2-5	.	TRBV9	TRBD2	CASTEFSGRGETQYF	TGTGCCAGCACCGAATTTAGCGGGAGAGGAGAGACCCAGTACTTC
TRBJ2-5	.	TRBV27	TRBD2	CASSLSLAEQETQYF	TGTGCCAGCAGTCTCTCTCTAGCGGAGCAAGAGACCCAGTACTTC
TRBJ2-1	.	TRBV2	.	CASSESGQGLRMAYNEQFF	TGTGCCAGCAGTGAATCTGGGCAGGGCCTCCGAATGGCGTACAATGAGCAGTTCTTC
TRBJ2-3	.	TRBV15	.	CATSRPSGTGTDTQYF	TGTGCCACCAGCAGACCATCAGGGACGGGCACAGATACGCAGTATTTT
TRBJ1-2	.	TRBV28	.	CASSLPNEANYGYTF	TGTGCCAGCAGTCTCCCTAATGAAGCTAACTATGGCTACACCTTC